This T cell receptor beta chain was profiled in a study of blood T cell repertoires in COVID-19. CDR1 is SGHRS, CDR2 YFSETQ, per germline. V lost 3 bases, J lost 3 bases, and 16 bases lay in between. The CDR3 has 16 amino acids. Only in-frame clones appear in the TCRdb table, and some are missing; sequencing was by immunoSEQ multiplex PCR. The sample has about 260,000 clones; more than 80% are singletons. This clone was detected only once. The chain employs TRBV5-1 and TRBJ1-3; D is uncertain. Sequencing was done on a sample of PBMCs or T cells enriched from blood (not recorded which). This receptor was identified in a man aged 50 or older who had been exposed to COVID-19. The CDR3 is CASSSSSVAVGNTIYF. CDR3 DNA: TGCGCCAGCAGCTCCTCTTCAGTGGCTGTTGGAAACACCATATATTTT.